This T cell receptor beta chain appears in the sequencing data of a study of response to subunit inactivated influenza vaccine. Turning to this clonotype: The target antigen is unknown.

General study results and limits: New T cells are recruited in small numbers by each seasonal influenza vaccination, according to the authors' suggestion.

One entry per CDR3 protein, called by TCRdb with MiXCR from the RT-PCR reads. The sample gives 500,000 or so distinct CDR3 sequences, 9.5% to 13% of which show up once; roughly 12% is in the top ten. This sample comprised PBMCs from blood, obtained around seven weeks after vaccination. The origin of this receptor is a man aged 45-65 years who received an inactivated influenza vaccine.

The CDR3 coding sequence is TGTGCCAGCAGCCAAGGGGCCATGAGGTCCTACGAGCAGTACTTC. This codes for CASSQGAMRSYEQYF. The chain combines TRBV3-1 with TRBJ2-7; D remains unclear. This CDR3 is built from 15 residues. Trimming removed 1 base at V and 1 base at J, with 11 bases between. Germline assignment: CDR1 LGHDT and CDR2 YNNKEL (reference sequence).